The 5 T cell receptor beta chains given below trace back to one sample, sequenced in a study of T cells after yellow fever vaccination. TCRdb independently ran MiXCR on the 5' RACE reads; one entry per CDR3 protein. Of some 670,000 distinct CDR3 sequences detected, approximately 13% appear once; the ten largest clones hold about 15%. This sample comprised PBMCs, obtained on the day of the yellow fever booster vaccination. These receptors were taken from a young man who received the YFV17D yellow fever vaccine.

The chain combines TRBV9 with TRBJ1-5; tentative D call: TRBD1 (6 bases). The CDR3 is made up of 15 amino acids. Per germline, CDR1 SGDLS and CDR2 YYNGEE. V was pared by 3 bases and J by 9 bases, with 19 bases between. CDR3 coding DNA: TGTGCCAGCAGCGCGATGGACAGCCCCAAGTCGCCCCAGCATTTT. Amino acid sequence: CASSAMDSPKSPQHF.

This clonotype appeared a few times. This CDR3 reads CSAGPGLAGWKPTDTQYF. Written as DNA, the CDR3 is TGCAGTGCTGGACCGGGACTAGCGGGATGGAAGCCCACAGATACGCAGTATTTT. This chain links TRBV20-1 with TRBJ2-3; TRBD2 matches 13 bases. CDR1 and CDR2 from the germline V gene are DFQATT and SNEGSKA (reference sequence). The CDR3 contains 18 residues. V was pared by 5 bases and J by 2 bases, with 13 bases of the junction left unmatched.

This clonotype was seen a few times. The V and J genes are TRBV20-1 and TRBJ2-7; no reliable D call. V lost 7 bases and J 0 bases, leaving 10 bases between the germline ends. The CDR3 is made up of 12 amino acids. Germline V gene lookup returns CDR1 DFQATT and CDR2 SNEGSKA (reference sequence). The CDR3 nucleotides are TGCAGTGGGTCATCGAGCTCCTACGAGCAGTACTTC. This sequence encodes CSGSSSSYEQYF.

This clonotype was seen more than once but under ten times. The chain has TRBV3-1 and TRBJ2-5; 11 bases are shared with TRBD2. This CDR3 is built from 15 residues. V trimming: 5 bases; J trimming: 4 bases; junction bases outside the gene matches: 6. Per the germline V gene, CDR1 is LGHDT and CDR2 is YNNKEL (reference sequence). The CDR3 here is CASSLLAGVAETQYF. CDR3 DNA: TGTGCCAGCAGCTTACTAGCGGGAGTGGCAGAGACCCAGTACTTC.

This clonotype was detected ten times or more. The chain joins TRBV6-1 to TRBJ2-7; no reliable D call. Germline V lookup: CDR1 MNHNS, CDR2 SASEGT. The CDR3 length is 11 residues. V lost 4 bases, J lost 3 bases, and 4 bases lay in between. For the CDR3, the DNA is TGTGCCAGCAGTGCAATCTACGAGCAGTACTTC. Translated: CASSAIYEQYF.